A few counts support the clone carrying this TCR beta chain. Antigen: not known. TCRdb reprocessed the 5' RACE reads with MiXCR, giving one entry per CDR3 protein. The table has 250,000 to 350,000 distinct CDR3 sequences, 8.5% to 9.5% seen once; the top ten hold around 7.1%. The data are from a study of identical twins. Study results and caveats: Compared with unrelated sharing, twin-shared out-of-frame alpha sequences had more low-probability sequences. With beta out-of-frame sequences, excess sharing by twins was weaker. Findings depended on cross-sectional statistics rather than tracking the same donors. Carriage of fewer insertions was seen in abundant cord blood beta clonotypes, whereas memory repertoires showed none.

The trim removed 3 bases at V and 5 bases at J, leaving 9 bases unmatched. Germline lookup yields CDR1 MNHEY and CDR2 SMNVEV (reference sequence). There are 15 residues in the CDR3. Separately, the same data were catalogued under a study of yellow fever vaccine responses in identical twins.

The chain employs TRBV27 and TRBJ2-7, with 8 bases aligning to TRBD1. Sequencing used CD8+ T cells sorted from blood. The TCR comes from a woman under 30 in good health. CDR3 sequence (DNA): TGTGCCAGCAGTTTTAGATACAGGGGGTATGACGAGCAGTACTTC. It yields the protein CASSFRYRGYDEQYF.